This entry lists 32 T cell receptor beta chains sequenced from one sample in a study of cytotoxic CD8 clonotypes in ibrutinib-treated CLL. Here immunoSEQ multiplex PCR was the method, and the copy in TCRdb shows in-frame clones only, minus some. The sample yields some 300,000 clones, around four fifths seen once. Sequenced here: PBMCs, sampled before ibrutinib treatment. These receptors came from a human donor with chronic lymphocytic leukemia.

The chain is built from TRBV19 and TRBJ2-6; 8 bases map to TRBD2. Trimming cost V 5 bases and J 4 bases; bases outside gene matches: 10. CDR1 and CDR2 from the germline V gene are LNHDA and SQIVND (reference sequence). This CDR3 has 17 residues. CDR3 sequence (DNA): TGTGCCAGTAGTTTCATTGTAGCGGGGTCCGGGGCCAACGTCCTGACTTTC. Translated, it gives CASSFIVAGSGANVLTF.

DNA for the CDR3: TGTGCCAGCGGGGGAGGCGGCGGGAGGTCCTACGAGCAGTACTTC. It codes for CASGGGGGRSYEQYF. V gene TRBV27 combines with J gene TRBJ2-7, with 8 positions matching TRBD2. CDR3 size: 15 residues. V lost 8 bases and J lost 1; bases outside the gene matches: 10. Germline CDR1 is MNHEY and CDR2 is SMNVEV (reference sequence).

The CDR3 coding sequence is TGTGCCTGGAGTTACGGACTAGCGTACACAGATACGCAGTATTTT. Translation: CAWSYGLAYTDTQYF. This chain uses TRBV30 with TRBJ2-3, with TRBD2 matching over 9 bases. The V gene end was trimmed by 2 bases and the J gene end by 2 bases; junction bases not matched to a gene: 5. Germline-derived CDR1 and CDR2 are GTSNPN and SVGIG (reference sequence). CDR3 length equals 15 residues.

The genes are TRBV4-2 and TRBJ2-2; D is perhaps TRBD2 (6 bases). The CDR3 runs to 14 residues. CDR1 is LGHNA, CDR2 YNFKEQ, per germline. V was clipped by 5 bases and J by 4 bases, with 11 bases between them. DNA of the CDR3: TGTGCCAGCAGCTTCGGGAGCCGCACCGGGGAGCTGTTTTTT. It encodes CASSFGSRTGELFF.

The chain carries TRBV7-2 and TRBJ2-7; 8 bases are shared with TRBD1. CDR1 SGHTA and CDR2 FQGNSA come from the germline V gene. Trimming at V came to 6 bases and at J to 3 bases, leaving 10 bases not matched to a gene. The CDR3 contains 15 residues. CDR3 DNA: TGTGCCAGCAGTCGTCCCGACAGGGGAGTCTACGAGCAGTACTTC. Translation: CASSRPDRGVYEQYF. Filled out from reference TRBV7-2 and TRBJ2-7, the complete variable domain reads GAGVSQSPSNKVTEKGKDVELRCDPISGHTALYWYRQSLGQGLEFLIYFQGNSAPDKSGLPSDRFSAERTGGSVSTLTIQRTQQEDSAVYLCASSRPDRGVYEQYFGPGTRLTVT.

The chain joins TRBV5-4 to TRBJ1-2; D is undetermined. Germline assignment: CDR1 SGHNT and CDR2 YYREEE (reference sequence). The V gene lost 3 bases and the J gene lost 3 bases, with 6 bases spanning the gap. The CDR3 contains 12 residues. CDR3: CASSSTDYGYTF. CDR3 in DNA: TGTGCCAGCAGCTCCACGGACTATGGCTACACCTTC.

V and J are TRBV7-8 and TRBJ2-1, with TRBD2 matching over 11 bases. The J segment lost 5 bases and the V segment lost 5 bases, leaving 5 bases of the junction unmatched. In germline, CDR1 is SGHVS, CDR2 FQNEAQ. The CDR3 contains 15 residues. The CDR3 DNA reads TGTGCCAGCAGCGCACGACTAGCGGGAAACAATGAGCAGTTCTTC. As protein: CASSARLAGNNEQFF.

V and J are TRBV6-9 and TRBJ2-7; 8 bases are shared with TRBD1. Trimming cost V 4 bases and J 2 bases; bases outside gene matches: 4. Looked up from germline, CDR1 is MNHGY and CDR2 is SVAAGI. The CDR3 sequence is 14 residues long. CDR3: CASSWTGQAYEQYF. CDR3 bases: TGTGCCAGCAGTTGGACGGGACAGGCCTACGAGCAGTACTTC.

This rearrangement joins TRBV29-1 to TRBJ2-6, with D possibly matching TRBD2 (5 bases). This CDR3 is built from 14 residues. From germline, CDR1 is SQVTM and CDR2 ANQGSEA. V gave up 5 bases and J gave up 2 bases, with 10 bases separating them. The CDR3 DNA is TGCAGCGTTTATCCGGGGACTGGGGCCAACGTCCTGACTTTC. Protein sequence: CSVYPGTGANVLTF.

This sequence joins TRBV7-2 and TRBJ2-2, with 8 bases aligning to TRBD1. CDR1 is SGHTA and CDR2 is FQGNSA in the germline V gene. The CDR3 consists of 15 residues. Trimming cost V 5 bases and J 6 bases; bases outside gene matches: 8. CDR3 residues: CASSRGQGRAGELFF. CDR3 nucleotides: TGTGCCAGCAGCCGCGGACAGGGAAGGGCCGGGGAGCTGTTTTTT.

The V and J genes are TRBV30 and TRBJ2-7; D is perhaps TRBD1 or TRBD2 (5 bases each). Germline CDR1 reads GTSNPN; CDR2 reads SVGIG (reference sequence). With 1 base removed from V and 0 bases from J, the gap between germline ends came to 16 bases. This CDR3 is built from 16 residues. CDR3 bases: TGTGCCTGGAGTGCACCGGGGACCTATTCCTCCTACGAGCAGTACTTC. This encodes CAWSAPGTYSSYEQYF.

The rearrangement uses TRBV7-9 and TRBJ1-2, with D unresolved. The CDR3 has 13 residues. V dropped 5 bases and J dropped 3 bases, with 10 bases sitting between them. Germline V gives CDR1 SEHNR, CDR2 FQNEAQ (reference sequence). The CDR3 DNA reads as TGTGCCAGCAGCGGACTGGCCGACTATGGCTACACCTTC. It is translated as CASSGLADYGYTF.

The V call is TRBV30, the J call TRBJ1-2; unclear D gene. Trimming removed 4 bases from V and 1 base from J, with 10 bases in between. The germline V gene has CDR1 GTSNPN and CDR2 SVGIG (reference sequence). The CDR3 covers 13 residues. In DNA form, the CDR3 reads TGTGCCTGGAAACTCCAGAATAACTATGGCTACACCTTC. Amino acids: CAWKLQNNYGYTF.

The chain recombines TRBV10-3 with TRBJ2-7; weak D call: TRBD2 (6 bases). Trimming left V 4 bases short and J 5 bases short, with 12 bases between. The CDR3 covers 13 residues. Germline V CDR1 and CDR2: ENHRY, SYGVKD. DNA for the CDR3: TGTGCCATCAGTGTCGGGAGTGGAGACGAGCAGTACTTC. This codes for CAISVGSGDEQYF.

V and J are TRBV25-1 and TRBJ2-1, with a weak D call TRBD1 (5 bases). This CDR3 region has 14 residues. The V end was cut by 3 bases, the J end by 5 bases, with 11 bases between. Germline CDR1 is MGHDK and CDR2 is SYGVNS. CDR3 in amino acids: CASSDHPRDNEQFF. Here the CDR3 DNA reads TGTGCCAGCAGTGACCACCCCAGGGACAATGAGCAGTTCTTC.

This clone showed up just a few times. One end of the junction does not line up with germline, which may come from a read error. The chain recombines TRBV20-1 with TRBJ1-2; D possibly corresponds to TRBD1 (6 bases). Germline-derived CDR1 and CDR2 are DFQATT and SNEGSKA (reference sequence). The CDR3 covers 9 residues. The DNA for the CDR3 is TGCAGTGCTAGCCGGGACACCGACTTC. Protein: CSASRDTDF.

V gene TRBV7-9 combines with J gene TRBJ2-7; D gene uncertain. Trimming removed 4 bases from V and 5 bases from J, with 15 bases in between. In germline, CDR1 is SEHNR, CDR2 FQNEAQ (reference sequence). The CDR3 contains 14 residues. This CDR3 reads CASSSTDGPNEQYF. For the CDR3, the DNA is TGTGCCAGCAGCTCAACGGACGGCCCGAACGAGCAGTACTTC.

The chain uses TRBV18 and TRBJ2-7, with no clear D. The CDR3 totals 13 residues. Deletions cut 1 base from V and 3 bases from J, with 7 bases between. The germline V gene has CDR1 KGHSH and CDR2 LQKENI. The CDR3 reads CASSPLAIYEQYF. The DNA of the CDR3 is TGTGCCAGCTCACCACTAGCCATCTACGAGCAGTACTTC.

V gene TRBV27 combines with J gene TRBJ2-1; TRBD2 might be the D (6 bases). V was shortened by 6 bases and J by 6 bases, with 12 bases between the two germline ends. The CDR3 is made up of 13 amino acids. Per the germline V gene, CDR1 is MNHEY and CDR2 is SMNVEV (reference sequence). The CDR3 loop is CASSVGLINEQFF. CDR3 nucleotides: TGTGCCAGCAGCGTGGGACTGATCAATGAGCAGTTCTTC.

The chain carries TRBV7-9 and TRBJ2-1, with 14 bases that match TRBD2. The ends lost 6 bases at V and 5 bases at J; junction bases unmatched: 9. Germline CDR1 is SEHNR and CDR2 is FQNEAQ (reference sequence). This CDR3 comprises 17 residues. CDR3 bases: TGTGCCAGCAGGCTAAGACTAGCGGGAGGGCCCCACAATGAGCAGTTCTTC. Protein sequence: CASRLRLAGGPHNEQFF.

This chain uses TRBV21-1 with TRBJ2-5; the D segment call TRBD2 is taken from the table without a DNA check. TRBV21-1 is a recognized pseudogene. The CDR3 totals 14 residues. CDR3 DNA sequence: TGTGCCAGCAGCAATTCTCCTCCCCAAGAGACCCAGTACTTC. Protein product: CASSNSPPQETQYF.

This rearrangement joins TRBV5-1 to TRBJ2-2; TRBD1 matches at 9 bases. V lost 4 bases to trimming and J lost 6 bases; unmatched junction nucleotides: 10. The germline gives CDR1 SGHRS, CDR2 YFSETQ. The CDR3 sequence is 16 residues long. The CDR3 DNA sequence: TGCGCCAGCAGCAGAGGGACAGGGAAGTATTCCGGGGAGCTGTTTTTT. Its translation is CASSRGTGKYSGELFF.

The gene calls are TRBV11-1 and TRBJ2-1; D gene uncertain. CDR1 and CDR2 (germline): SGHAT, FQDESV (reference sequence). The CDR3 sequence is 15 residues long. Trimming took 7 bases from V and 9 from J, leaving 22 bases between them. The CDR3 DNA sequence: TGTGCCAGCATCCCCCGAAAAAAGGGCCCGGGTGAGCAGTTCTTC. Translation: CASIPRKKGPGEQFF.

The J gene is TRBJ2-1, the V gene TRBV10-3; possible D gene TRBD2, 5 bases. CDR1 and CDR2 from the germline V gene are ENHRY and SYGVKD. The CDR3 totals 13 residues. V gave up 11 bases and J gave up 2 bases, with 13 bases separating them. The CDR3 here is CAGRGLTYNEQFF. In nucleotides, the CDR3 is TGTGCCGGGCGCGGGCTAACCTACAATGAGCAGTTCTTC.

The CDR3 nucleotides are TGTGCCAGCAGTGAATTGCGCGGGCTTGGCGAGCAGTACTTC. The encoded protein is CASSELRGLGEQYF. The chain uses TRBV2 and TRBJ2-7, with D tentatively TRBD2 (5 bases). This CDR3 has 14 amino acids. Germline V lookup: CDR1 SNHLY, CDR2 FYNNEI. Deletions cut 2 bases from V and 6 bases from J, with 14 bases between.

This clone was seen only once. The rearrangement uses TRBV30 and TRBJ2-3; 8 positions agree with TRBD2. J gave up 4 bases and V 4 bases, and 10 bases lay outside the gene matches. CDR1 and CDR2 (germline): GTSNPN, SVGIG (reference sequence). CDR3 length: 15 amino acids. The CDR3 region has the DNA TGTGCCTGGAATCGGGGTAGCGGGATCCCAGATACGCAGTATTTT. This encodes CAWNRGSGIPDTQYF.

The chain recombines TRBV4-3 with TRBJ1-1; D is unclear. This CDR3 comprises 15 residues. Germline values: CDR1 LGHNA, CDR2 YSLEER. The V end was cut by 0 bases, the J end by 1 base, with 9 bases between. CDR3 sequence: CASSQDSHRNTEAFF. CDR3 coding DNA: TGCGCCAGCAGCCAAGATAGTCACAGGAACACTGAAGCTTTCTTT.

This chain's CDR3 is CASSSLGDYTEAFF. The CDR3, as DNA: TGTGCCAGCAGCTCACTCGGGGACTACACTGAAGCTTTCTTT. The chain employs TRBV5-4 and TRBJ1-1; a weak D match, TRBD1 (5 bases). CDR3 length: 14 residues. Germline CDR1 and CDR2: SGHNT and YYREEE (reference sequence). The V end lost 3 bases, the J end lost 3 bases, and 12 bases lay between the germline ends.

V gene TRBV11-2 combines with J gene TRBJ1-1, with 7 bases aligning to TRBD1. V was clipped by 2 bases and J by 1 base; unmatched bases: 4. Germline loops: CDR1 SGHAT, CDR2 FQNNGV. This CDR3 region has 15 residues. CDR3 residues: CASSLSRGENTEAFF. The CDR3 DNA reads as TGTGCCAGCAGCTTATCCAGGGGGGAGAACACTGAAGCTTTCTTT.

The chain carries TRBV28 and TRBJ2-7; 7 bases map to TRBD2. This CDR3 spans 14 amino acids. Unmatched junction bases numbered 5, after V lost 4 bases and J lost 2 bases. Germline assignment: CDR1 MDHEN and CDR2 SYDVKM. CDR3 sequence reads: CASSSGGETYEQYF. In nucleotides, the CDR3 is TGTGCCAGCAGTTCTGGGGGGGAAACCTACGAGCAGTACTTC.

In its sample, this clone was seen once. V and J are TRBV28 and TRBJ2-7, with 8 bases aligning to TRBD1. Trimming at V came to 3 bases and at J to 3 bases, leaving 7 bases not matched to a gene. Germline loops: CDR1 MDHEN, CDR2 SYDVKM. This CDR3 comprises 15 residues. CDR3 sequence: CASSFAPQGGYEQYF. The CDR3 DNA reads TGTGCCAGCAGTTTCGCACCACAGGGGGGCTACGAGCAGTACTTC.

This sequence joins TRBV10-1 and TRBJ2-1; 8 bases fit TRBD2. V gave up 2 bases and J gave up 0 bases; unmatched junction bases: 3. The CDR3 sequence is 16 residues long. CDR1 is WNHNN, CDR2 SYGVQD, per germline (reference sequence). CDR3 nucleotide sequence: TGCGCCAGCAGTGAGAATAGCGGGGACTCCTACAATGAGCAGTTCTTC. It yields the protein CASSENSGDSYNEQFF.